This T cell receptor beta chain came from a study of T cells in Graves' hyperthyroidism and ophthalmopathy (dated by TCRdb to between 2018 and 2020). Describing the broader study: TCR V-J signatures able to tell the groups apart were searched for in a discovery cohort of more than 90 patients, of whom 43 had Graves' ophthalmopathy and around 57 had stable Graves' hyperthyroidism. The paper describes TCR Vbeta CDR3 sequencing of about 140 peripheral blood samples, made up of approximately 40 ophthalmopathy patients, 70 to 80 hyperthyroidism patients and 17 progressor patients. Prospective prediction of ophthalmopathy was tested in an independent validation cohort consisting of about 20 hyperthyroidism patients and over 15 patients who later progressed to ophthalmopathy. The 100 or so discovery patients were divided at random into training and test sets in a 7:3 ratio. Thyroid tissue and blood T-cell repertoires from six or seven Graves' hyperthyroidism patients were also compared in the study. After blood sampling, hyperthyroidism patients were treated with methimazole at a starting dose of 30 mg daily, and ophthalmopathy patients were treated with high-dose intravenous methylprednisolone. On the study overall, not on this receptor specifically: During validation, the model predicted progression to ophthalmopathy a median of roughly six months ahead of onset, with approximately 71% sensitivity and 72.22% specificity. Blood samples also contained most of the expanded thyroid clonotypes (frequency above 0.001), which suggests that blood repertoires may reflect thyroid immune responses. No statistical method was used to fix the sample size in advance, and group allocation was not hidden from the investigators. A 13 V-J signature model separated ophthalmopathy from stable hyperthyroidism, with nearly 90% sensitivity and about 81% specificity in cross-validation and 80%/75% in testing.

Stable Graves' hyperthyroidism was defined as no progression to ophthalmopathy during 18 months of follow-up. The hyperthyroidism patients were between 18 and 65 years old and newly diagnosed, with a disease duration of less than 2 months. Any patient with an uncontrolled infection, another autoimmune disease, pregnancy or lactation was excluded. Diagnoses were established on the basis of clinical symptoms, serum thyroxine and TRAb, thyroid ultrasound, and orbital computed tomography. Trizol reagent was used to extract total RNA, and RNA quality was then checked on an Agilent 2100 Bioanalyzer. The CDR3 runs 17 residues from the cysteine to the phenylalanine. Just the 51-base CDR3 DNA is kept, in frame starting at base 1. CDR1 and CDR2 were assigned from the germline V gene as SGHTA and FQGTGA. This clonotype has ten or more counts. This receptor's antigen is unknown. At one end, the junction sequence differs from germline, possibly due to a read error.

TCR beta CDR3 regions were amplified from RNA transcripts. For the first round of RT-PCR on the TCR CDR3, the HTBI primer set was used together with the Qiagen OneStep RT-PCR kit. Libraries were constructed in a second round of multiplex PCR, after which size selection and purification were performed. The libraries were sequenced on an Illumina HiSeq2000 using paired-end 100 bp reads. From the authors' description of their analysis: Raw data were processed with SOAPnuke, discarding reads with adapters, uncalled bases, mean Phred below 15, or no exact constant-primer or identifier match. COPE v1.2.5 was used to merge the high-quality paired reads, and each unique nucleotide sequence was defined as a clonotype. MiTCR v1.1 was used to align the clonotypes against IMGT TRBV, TRBD and TRBJ reference segments. The analysis was restricted to V-J combinations with a frequency above 0.0001, which together covered 99% to 99.2% of the repertoires. The TCS score was defined as the ratio of F50 (clonal expansion) to E x V (chaos), calculated using BLOSUM62-based TCRdist between CDR3 peptides within each V-J. Welch's t-statistics and random forest reduced fewer than 600 V-J features to about 13, which were used in a naive Bayes classifier (R e1071). The Morisita-Horn index was used to measure how similar the thyroid and blood repertoires were. TCRdb itself trimmed the public reads at Q25 with fastp, ran MiXCR and retained productive beta chains. Merged by CDR3 protein, the rows form single entries marked with the most common genes and DNA. The V and J calls and clone size are TCRdb's, not the authors'. Across this sample there are about 610,000 distinct CDR3 sequences, with about 45% seen only once. The top ten clones comprise about 8% of the sample.

The receptor was isolated from a young woman with Graves' hyperthyroidism. The sample was peripheral blood or thyroid tissue (not recorded which). Here the chain combines TRBV7-3 and TRBJ1-6; the D gene is perhaps TRBD1, from 5 matching bases. CDR3 loop: CASSLTPSGRANSPLHF. The DNA reads TGTGCCAGCAGCCTAACCCCTAGCGGCAGGGCGAATTCACCCCTCCACTTT.